One and the same sample provided the 22 T cell receptor beta chains below, sequenced in a study of Ad26.COV2.S vaccination and SARS-CoV-2 variants. Documented treatment: approximately 18 received Ad26.COV2.S at low or high dose, single or two shots; about 5 received placebo; per-sample allocation not given. The investigators took samples on day 63 after the first vaccine or placebo injection. Clones were read by immunoSEQ multiplex PCR, and TCRdb kept only the in-frame ones, dropping some. The table has 400,000 to 450,000 clones, around 92% seen once. Sample: peripheral blood, taken in a trial of Ad26.COV2.S vaccine versus placebo. These receptors were collected from a person aged 18-60 years who received the Ad26.COV2.S COVID-19 vaccine or a placebo.

The CDR3, as DNA: TGTGCCAGCAGTTACTCGGGGCTGGGGGTGAGGAGCAATCAGCCCCAGCATTTT. Encoded protein: CASSYSGLGVRSNQPQHF. The chain recombines TRBV6-2 or TRBV6-3 with TRBJ1-5; perhaps TRBD1 as D (5 bases). V lost 0 bases and J 1 base, leaving 16 bases between the germline ends. The CDR3 has 18 amino acids. Germline CDR1 and CDR2: MNHEY and SVGEGT.

CDR3 amino acids: CASSIGWIGSQSSPLHF. The CDR3 nucleotides are TGTGCCAGTAGTATAGGTTGGATAGGGAGCCAATCTTCACCCCTCCACTTT. V is TRBV19 and J is TRBJ1-6, with unresolved D. The CDR3 extends over 17 amino acids. Germline lookup yields CDR1 LNHDA and CDR2 SQIVND (reference sequence). Trimming removed 1 base from V and 9 bases from J, with 19 bases in between.

This clone has more than one count but fewer than ten. The V call is TRBV4-1, the J call TRBJ1-5, with no clear D. This CDR3 has 15 residues. Trimming took off 1 base at V and 5 bases at J, with 12 bases between the two ends. Germline-derived CDR1 and CDR2 are MGHRA and YSYEKL. The CDR3 region is CASSQGGVADQPQHF. CDR3 DNA sequence: TGCGCCAGCAGCCAAGGCGGGGTAGCCGATCAGCCCCAGCATTTT.

The chain combines TRBV19 with TRBJ2-7; tentatively, D is TRBD2 (6 bases). The ends were cut back, 1 base at V and 2 bases at J, with 6 bases in the middle. Germline-derived CDR1 and CDR2 are LNHDA and SQIVND (reference sequence). The CDR3 sequence is 13 residues long. CDR3 sequence: CASSIAGAYEQYF. The CDR3 bases are TGTGCCAGTAGTATAGCGGGGGCCTACGAGCAGTACTTC.

V usage is TRBV5-4 and J usage is TRBJ2-3; 9 bases match TRBD2. The CDR3 has 16 amino acids. CDR1 and CDR2 from the germline V gene are SGHNT and YYREEE (reference sequence). V was pared by 0 bases and J by 1 base, with 3 bases of the junction left unmatched. The CDR3 region is CASSLGGLAGTDTQYF. Here the CDR3 DNA reads TGTGCCAGCAGCTTGGGGGGACTAGCCGGCACAGATACGCAGTATTTT.

This clone appeared once. The chain joins TRBV19 to TRBJ1-5; no clear D gene. Trimming removed 3 bases from V and 0 bases from J, with 9 bases in between. Germline CDR1 and CDR2: LNHDA and SQIVND (reference sequence). The CDR3 is 15 residues long. CDR3 DNA: TGTGCCAGTAGTATGAGTGACTATAGCAATCAGCCCCAGCATTTT. Its translation is CASSMSDYSNQPQHF.

CDR3 in DNA: TGTGCCACCAGTTACCCTCTGGGTGGGGGAAGAGGCACCGGGGAGCTGTTTTTT. Its protein product is CATSYPLGGGRGTGELFF. The genes are TRBV24-1 and TRBJ2-2; D assignment may be TRBD1 or TRBD2 (5 bases each). V shed 6 bases and J shed 4 bases, with 23 bases lying between them. The CDR3 extends over 18 amino acids. Germline CDR1 is KGHDR and CDR2 is SFDVKD.

This chain joins TRBV7-9 and TRBJ2-3; D unclear. There are 15 residues in the CDR3. In germline, CDR1 is SEHNR, CDR2 FQNEAQ (reference sequence). The V and J ends lost 3 bases and 2 bases respectively, with 12 bases between them. The CDR3 DNA reads as TGTGCCAGCAGCTTCCCTCTGAGTACCACAGATACGCAGTATTTT. Translation gives CASSFPLSTTDTQYF.

The gene calls are TRBV4-2 and TRBJ1-5, with D maybe TRBD1 (6 bases). CDR3 length equals 16 residues. Germline values: CDR1 LGHNA, CDR2 YNFKEQ. The V and J ends lost 0 bases and 5 bases respectively, with 14 bases between them. The chain's CDR3 is CASSQEPGHQYQPQHF. The CDR3 DNA reads as TGTGCCAGCAGCCAAGAGCCGGGACACCAGTATCAGCCCCAGCATTTT.

The chain combines TRBV28 with TRBJ2-1; a weak D match, TRBD1 (6 bases). Germline V lookup: CDR1 MDHEN, CDR2 SYDVKM. With 6 bases removed from V and 11 bases from J, the gap between germline ends came to 23 bases. The CDR3 runs to 15 residues. CDR3 region: CASSFGASGVLKQFF. The CDR3 DNA follows: TGTGCCAGCAGCTTTGGAGCCTCAGGGGTTCTGAAGCAGTTCTTC.

In DNA, the CDR3 is TGTGCCAGCAACACAGGGGGCTTAGGCGAGCAGTACTTC. Translating gives CASNTGGLGEQYF. This rearrangement joins TRBV6-5 to TRBJ2-7; 9 nucleotides agree with TRBD1. Germline CDR1 MNHEY, CDR2 SVGAGI. The J segment lost 6 bases and the V segment lost 7 bases, leaving 7 bases of the junction unmatched. The CDR3 sequence is 13 residues long.

The chain couples TRBV10-1 to TRBJ2-1; 10 bases line up with TRBD1. The CDR3 totals 15 residues. V dropped 2 bases and J dropped 4; count of bases not matched to a gene: 2. Germline assignment: CDR1 WNHNN and CDR2 SYGVQD (reference sequence). The CDR3 region has the DNA TGCGCCAGCAGTGAGGGACAGGGGGAATACAATGAGCAGTTCTTC. This encodes CASSEGQGEYNEQFF.

The chain combines TRBV5-6 with TRBJ1-5; 7 bases match TRBD1. Germline-derived CDR1 and CDR2 are SGHDT and YYEEEE. CDR3 size: 13 residues. Germline trimming cut 3 bases from V and 7 bases from J; bases unmatched to any gene: 4. This CDR3 is CASSYRGGQPQHF. The CDR3 region has the DNA TGTGCCAGCAGCTACAGGGGAGGACAGCCCCAGCATTTT.

The chain links TRBV9 to TRBJ2-7; TRBD1 might be the D (6 bases). Between the trimmed V and J ends, which lost 0 bases and 3 bases, there was a span of 10 bases. Germline values: CDR1 SGDLS, CDR2 YYNGEE. The CDR3 is made up of 14 amino acids. As DNA, the CDR3 is TGTGCCAGCAGCGTAGGGCAGGGGATCTACGAGCAGTACTTC. Its translation: CASSVGQGIYEQYF.

With regard to this clone: The same CDR3 arises from other DNA sequences in this sample as well. The rearrangement links TRBV12-3 or TRBV12-4 to TRBJ2-7; D gene uncertain. The CDR3 is 12 amino acids. V was trimmed by 3 bases and J by 2 bases, leaving 5 bases between them. For the CDR3, the DNA is TGTGCCAGCAGTTTGGTTCCCTACGAGCAGTACTTC. Translating gives CASSLVPYEQYF.

This clone was recorded only once. This chain connects TRBV6-2 or TRBV6-3 to TRBJ1-5; D is unclear. This CDR3 spans 16 amino acids. Trimming removed 2 bases from V and 0 bases from J, with 11 bases in between. Germline CDR1 and CDR2: MNHEY and SVGEGT. DNA of the CDR3: TGTGCCAGCAGTTACAGCGGCGGGGTTAGCAATCAGCCCCAGCATTTT. Translating it yields CASSYSGGVSNQPQHF.

V gene TRBV14 combines with J gene TRBJ1-6; no clear D. Germline CDR1 reads SGHDN; CDR2 reads FVKESK. Deletions cut 1 base from V and 6 bases from J, with 7 bases between. The CDR3 loop spans 14 amino acids. The CDR3 is CASSQGDGNSPLHF. For the CDR3, the DNA is TGTGCCAGCAGCCAAGGGGATGGTAATTCACCCCTCCACTTT.

Note on this clone: At the DNA level, this CDR3 is encoded by other sequences in the same sample as well. This CDR3 reads CASSLSSGGSYEQYF. The CDR3 DNA is TGTGCCAGCAGTTTATCTAGCGGGGGGTCCTACGAGCAGTACTTC. This chain links TRBV27 with TRBJ2-7, with 10 bases identical to TRBD2. After removal of 0 bases from V and 1 base from J, the junction contained 0 bases not matched to a gene. CDR1 and CDR2 from the germline V gene are MNHEY and SMNVEV (reference sequence). The CDR3 length is 15 residues.

The gene calls are TRBV12-5 and TRBJ2-7; a weak D match, TRBD1 (5 bases). The germline gives CDR1 LGHNT, CDR2 FRNRAP. The CDR3 is made up of 14 amino acids. V was trimmed by 2 bases and J by 2 bases, leaving 10 bases between them. The CDR3 protein is CASGLKTAAYEQYF. CDR3 DNA: TGTGCTAGTGGTTTGAAGACAGCTGCCTACGAGCAGTACTTC.

The chain uses TRBV5-5 and TRBJ1-1; no clear D gene. Trimming took off 1 base at V and 1 base at J, with 8 bases between the two ends. This CDR3 contains 14 residues. The V gene's germline CDR1 is SGHKS and CDR2 YYEKEE (reference sequence). DNA of the CDR3: TGTGCCAGCAGCTTGCTGAGAGGGAACACTGAAGCTTTCTTT. Its protein product is CASSLLRGNTEAFF.

The chain recombines TRBV20-1 with TRBJ1-1; 7 bases line up with TRBD1. In germline, CDR1 is DFQATT, CDR2 SNEGSKA (reference sequence). With V trimmed by 5 bases and J by 5 bases, 2 bases remained unmatched. CDR3 length equals 11 residues. CDR3 residues: CSAHRGTEAFF. CDR3 nucleotide sequence: TGCAGTGCTCACAGGGGAACTGAAGCTTTCTTT.

This chain joins TRBV2 and TRBJ1-2; no clear D gene. The V end lost 0 bases, the J end lost 1 base, and 6 bases lay between the germline ends. The CDR3 contains 14 residues. CDR1 is SNHLY, CDR2 FYNNEI, per germline. The CDR3 spells CASSEALSNYGYTF. The CDR3 region has the DNA TGTGCCAGCAGTGAAGCGCTCAGTAACTATGGCTACACCTTC.